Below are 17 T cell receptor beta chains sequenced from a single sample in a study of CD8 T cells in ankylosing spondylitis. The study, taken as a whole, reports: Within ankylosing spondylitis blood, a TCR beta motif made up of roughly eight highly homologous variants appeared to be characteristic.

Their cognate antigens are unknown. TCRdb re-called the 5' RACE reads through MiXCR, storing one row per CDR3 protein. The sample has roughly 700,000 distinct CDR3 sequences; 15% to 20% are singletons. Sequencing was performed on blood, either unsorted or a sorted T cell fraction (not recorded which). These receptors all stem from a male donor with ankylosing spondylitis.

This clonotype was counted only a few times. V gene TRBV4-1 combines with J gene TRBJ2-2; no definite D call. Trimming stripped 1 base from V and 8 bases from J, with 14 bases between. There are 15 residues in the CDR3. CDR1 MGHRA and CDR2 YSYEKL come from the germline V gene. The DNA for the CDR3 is TGCGCCAGCAGCCAAGGAGACAACTACCTAGGGGAGCTGTTTTTT. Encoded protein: CASSQGDNYLGELFF.

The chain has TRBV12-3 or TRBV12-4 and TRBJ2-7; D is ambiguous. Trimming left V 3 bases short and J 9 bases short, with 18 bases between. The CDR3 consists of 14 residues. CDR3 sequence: CASSLGSPLRGQYF. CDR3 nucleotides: TGTGCCAGCAGTTTGGGGTCCCCCCTACGAGGGCAGTACTTC.

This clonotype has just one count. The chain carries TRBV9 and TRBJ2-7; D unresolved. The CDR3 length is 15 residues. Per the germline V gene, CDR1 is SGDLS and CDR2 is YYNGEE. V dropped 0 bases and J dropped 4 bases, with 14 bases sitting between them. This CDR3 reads CASSVGPALGYEQYF. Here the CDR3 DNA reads TGTGCCAGCAGCGTAGGACCGGCCCTGGGATACGAGCAGTACTTC.

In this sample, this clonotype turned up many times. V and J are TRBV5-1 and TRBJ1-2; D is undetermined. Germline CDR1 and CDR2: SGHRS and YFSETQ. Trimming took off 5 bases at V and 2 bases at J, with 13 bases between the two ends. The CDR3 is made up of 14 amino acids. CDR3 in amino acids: CASRSNPSNYGYTF. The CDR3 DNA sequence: TGCGCCAGCAGAAGTAACCCCTCCAACTATGGCTACACCTTC.

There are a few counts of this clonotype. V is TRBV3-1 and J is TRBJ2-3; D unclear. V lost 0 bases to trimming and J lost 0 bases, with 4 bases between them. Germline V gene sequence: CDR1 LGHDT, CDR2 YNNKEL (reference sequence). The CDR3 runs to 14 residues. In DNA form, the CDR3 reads TGTGCCAGCAGCCAAGAGGCTAGCACAGATACGCAGTATTTT. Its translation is CASSQEASTDTQYF.

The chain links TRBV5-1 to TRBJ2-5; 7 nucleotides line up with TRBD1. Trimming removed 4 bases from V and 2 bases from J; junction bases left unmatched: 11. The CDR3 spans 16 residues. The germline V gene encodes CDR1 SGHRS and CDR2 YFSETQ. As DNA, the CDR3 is TGCGCCAGCAGCCAACTGACAGGGTCGAGACAAGAGACCCAGTACTTC. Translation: CASSQLTGSRQETQYF.

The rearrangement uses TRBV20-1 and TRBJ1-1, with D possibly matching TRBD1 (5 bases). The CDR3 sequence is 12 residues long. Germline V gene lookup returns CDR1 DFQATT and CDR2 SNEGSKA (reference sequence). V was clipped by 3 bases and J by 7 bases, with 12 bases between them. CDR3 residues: CSARSPGGEAFF. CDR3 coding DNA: TGCAGTGCTAGGTCCCCTGGGGGTGAAGCTTTCTTT.

The CDR3, as DNA: TGTGCCAGCACCGGGGGGGTAGATAGCAATCAGCCCCAGCATTTT. This sequence encodes CASTGGVDSNQPQHF. This chain uses TRBV2 with TRBJ1-5, with D perhaps matching TRBD1 (5 bases). The V end was cut by 7 bases, the J end by 0 bases, with 13 bases between. The CDR3 is made up of 15 amino acids. Germline CDR1 is SNHLY and CDR2 is FYNNEI.

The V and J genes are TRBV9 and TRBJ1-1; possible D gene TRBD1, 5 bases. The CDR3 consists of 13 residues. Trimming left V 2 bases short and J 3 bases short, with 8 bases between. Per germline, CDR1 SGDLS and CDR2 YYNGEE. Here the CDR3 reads CASSVLGDTEAFF. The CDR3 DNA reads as TGTGCCAGCAGCGTCCTAGGGGACACTGAAGCTTTCTTT. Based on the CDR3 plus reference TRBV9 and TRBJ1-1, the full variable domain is DSGVTQTPKHLITATGQRVTLRCSPRSGDLSVYWYQQSLDQGLQFLIQYYNGEERAKGNILERFSAQQFPDLHSELNLSSLELGDSALYFCASSVLGDTEAFFGQGTRLTVV.

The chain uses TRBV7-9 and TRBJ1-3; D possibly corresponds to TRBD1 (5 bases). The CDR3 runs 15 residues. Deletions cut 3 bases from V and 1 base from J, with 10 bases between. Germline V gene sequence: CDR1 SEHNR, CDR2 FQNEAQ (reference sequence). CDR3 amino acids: CASSLSRVSGNTIYF. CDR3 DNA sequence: TGTGCCAGCAGCTTGAGCAGGGTGTCTGGAAACACCATATATTTT.

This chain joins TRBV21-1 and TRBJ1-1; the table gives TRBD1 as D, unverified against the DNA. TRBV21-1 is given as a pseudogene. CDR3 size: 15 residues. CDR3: CASSFHWGGNTEAFF. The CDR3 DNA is TGTGCCAGCAGCTTTCATTGGGGGGGGAACACTGAAGCTTTCTTT.

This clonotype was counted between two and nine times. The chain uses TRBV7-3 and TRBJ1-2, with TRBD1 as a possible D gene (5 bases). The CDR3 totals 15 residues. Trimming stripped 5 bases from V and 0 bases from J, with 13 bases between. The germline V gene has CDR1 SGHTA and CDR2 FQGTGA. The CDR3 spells CASSPRPGPNYGYTF. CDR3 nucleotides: TGTGCCAGCAGCCCCCGGCCGGGGCCTAACTATGGCTACACCTTC.

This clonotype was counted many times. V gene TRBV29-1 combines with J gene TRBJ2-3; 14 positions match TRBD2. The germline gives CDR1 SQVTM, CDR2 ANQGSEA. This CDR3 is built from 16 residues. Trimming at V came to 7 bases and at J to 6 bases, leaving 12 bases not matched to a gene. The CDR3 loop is CSASGTSGRLQDTQYF. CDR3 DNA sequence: TGCAGCGCCTCCGGGACTAGCGGGAGATTACAGGATACGCAGTATTTT.

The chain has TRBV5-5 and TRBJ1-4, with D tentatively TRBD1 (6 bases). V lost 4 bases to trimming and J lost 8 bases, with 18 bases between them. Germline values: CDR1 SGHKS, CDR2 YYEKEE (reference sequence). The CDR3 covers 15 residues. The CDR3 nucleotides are TGTGCCAGCAGCCAAACCGGGGCAGGGGTGGAAAAACTGTTTTTT. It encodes CASSQTGAGVEKLFF.

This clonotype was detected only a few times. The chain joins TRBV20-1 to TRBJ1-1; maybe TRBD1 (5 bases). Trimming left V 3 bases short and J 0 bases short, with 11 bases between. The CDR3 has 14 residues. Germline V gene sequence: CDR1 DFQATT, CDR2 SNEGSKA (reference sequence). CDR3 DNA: TGCAGTGCTAGGGGGGGTAGGATGAACACTGAAGCTTTCTTT. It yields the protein CSARGGRMNTEAFF.

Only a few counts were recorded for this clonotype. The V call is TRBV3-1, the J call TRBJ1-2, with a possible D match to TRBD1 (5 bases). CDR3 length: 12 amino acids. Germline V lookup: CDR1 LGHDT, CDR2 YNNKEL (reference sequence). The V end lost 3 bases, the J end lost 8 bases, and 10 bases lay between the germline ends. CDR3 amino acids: CASSHPGQGYTF. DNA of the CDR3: TGTGCCAGCAGCCACCCCGGACAAGGCTACACCTTC.

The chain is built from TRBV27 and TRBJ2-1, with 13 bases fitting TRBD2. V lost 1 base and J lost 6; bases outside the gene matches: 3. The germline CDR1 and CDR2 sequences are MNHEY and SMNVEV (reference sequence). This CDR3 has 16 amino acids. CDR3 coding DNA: TGTGCCAGCAGTTTATGGGGACTAGCGGGGTTCAATGAGCAGTTCTTC. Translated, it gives CASSLWGLAGFNEQFF.